The sequence of this T cell receptor beta chain was determined in a study of T cell responses to AZD1222 COVID-19 vaccine. The wider study: Analysis merged second doses at about 4 or about 12 weeks. General observations from the study: Repertoire sampling occurred only after the peak T cell response. Spike-wide vaccine-associated CD4 TCRs dominated at 160-218 and 743-854. Spike-specific TCR depth and breadth grew after two AZD1222 doses.

About this clone itself: The antigen remains unidentified.

Assay: immunoSEQ multiplex PCR; the TCRdb copy retains only in-frame clones and omits some. This sample has 95,000 to 100,000 clones, with roughly 87% found just once. Here the sequenced sample was peripheral blood, taken on day 0 of AZD1222 vaccination. The origin of this receptor is an adult in good health.

The CDR3 DNA follows: TGTGCCAGCAGGACAGCGGGAGCCGGGACCGGGGAGCTGTTTTTT. The encoded protein is CASRTAGAGTGELFF. V gene TRBV7-9 combines with J gene TRBJ2-2; TRBD2 aligns across 8 bases. The CDR3 is 15 amino acids. Germline CDR1 is SEHNR and CDR2 is FQNEAQ (reference sequence). V shed 6 bases and J 5 bases; nucleotides not matched to a gene: 8.